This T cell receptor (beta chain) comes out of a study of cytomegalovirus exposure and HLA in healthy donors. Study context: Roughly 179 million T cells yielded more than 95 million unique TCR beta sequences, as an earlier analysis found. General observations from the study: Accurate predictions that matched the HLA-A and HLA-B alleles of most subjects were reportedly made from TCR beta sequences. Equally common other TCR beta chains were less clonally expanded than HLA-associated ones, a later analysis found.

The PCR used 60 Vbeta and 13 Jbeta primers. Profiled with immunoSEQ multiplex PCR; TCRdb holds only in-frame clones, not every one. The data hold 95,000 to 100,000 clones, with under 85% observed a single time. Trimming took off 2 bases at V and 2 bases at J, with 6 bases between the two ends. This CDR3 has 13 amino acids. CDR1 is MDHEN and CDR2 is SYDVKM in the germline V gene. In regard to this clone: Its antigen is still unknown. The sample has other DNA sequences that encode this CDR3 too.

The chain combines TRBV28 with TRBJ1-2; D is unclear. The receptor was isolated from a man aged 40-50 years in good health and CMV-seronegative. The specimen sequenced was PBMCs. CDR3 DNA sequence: TGTGCCAGCAGTTTAGGTCAGAACTATGGCTACACCTTC. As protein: CASSLGQNYGYTF.